A selection of T cell receptor beta chains follows, all from one sample in a study of cytomegalovirus exposure and HLA in healthy donors. The protocol was immunoSEQ multiplex PCR, while the TCRdb copy is restricted to in-frame clones and leaves out a portion. The data contain some 98,000 clones, 81% of them singletons. Sequenced material: PBMCs. These receptors all come from a human donor in good health. Both conserved end residues are part of each CDR3. The order of the fields is D gene, clone size, V gene, J gene, CDR3 DNA, CDR3 protein. A D gene is named only where the DNA matches it firmly. Size values are once, few and many counts, or a class for expanded clones, and some rows have none.

>TRBD1|-|TRBV5-1|TRBJ1-2
TGCGCCAGCAGTCCTTCCGGGACAGAGATTGGCTACACCTTC
CASSPSGTEIGYTF
>TRBD2|-|TRBV7-3|TRBJ2-1
TGTGCCAGCAGCTTAAGGGCCGGGACTAGCGGGTACAATGAGCAGTTCTTC
CASSLRAGTSGYNEQFF
>TRBD1|-|TRBV7-2|TRBJ1-4
TGTGCCAGCAGCCAGGACAGGGCTGAAAAACTGTTTTTT
CASSQDRAEKLFF
>-|-|TRBV29-1|TRBJ1-5
TGCAGCGTTGGGACAGACTATAGCAATCAGCCCCAGCATTTT
CSVGTDYSNQPQHF
>-|-|TRBV5-4|TRBJ2-5
TGTGCCAGCGGTGGCCCATCGGAGACCCAGTACTTC
CASGGPSETQYF
>-|-|TRBV10-3|TRBJ1-5
TGTGCCATCAGTGAGGACAGCCTCGGCAATCAGCCCCAGCATTTT
CAISEDSLGNQPQHF
>-|-|TRBV11-2|TRBJ1-1
TGTGCCAGCAGCGCAGGGGTTCGAGGAAACACTGAAGCTTTCTTT
CASSAGVRGNTEAFF
>-|-|TRBV5-6|TRBJ2-5
TGTGCCAGCACCCTTCAGGGGGGCGCCCGGGAGACCCAGTACTTC
CASTLQGGARETQYF
>TRBD2|-|TRBV12-5|TRBJ2-1
TGTGCTAGTGTCAGATCGGGACTAGCGGGGCCCAACTACAATGAGCAGTTCTTC
CASVRSGLAGPNYNEQFF
>-|-|TRBV5-8|TRBJ1-5
TGTGCCAGCAATTCAGGAATATATAGCAATCAGCCCCAGCATTTT
CASNSGIYSNQPQHF
>-|once|TRBV6-6|TRBJ2-1
TGTGCCAGCAGTTATAGGCAGGGTAAGCAGTTCTTC
CASSYRQGKQFF
>TRBD2|-|TRBV7-9|TRBJ2-2
TGTGCCAGCAGCCCAAACCCCGGGCCCCGGGGGGCCGGGGAGCTGTTTTTT
CASSPNPGPRGAGELFF
>TRBD2|-|TRBV28|TRBJ2-5
TGTGCCAGCAGTTTAGGGACTAGCGGGATCGGGGAGCAGTACTTC
CASSLGTSGIGEQYF
>-|-|TRBV6-6|TRBJ1-1
TGTGCCAGCAGTTTACAAGGGAGAGACACTGAAGCTTTCTTT
CASSLQGRDTEAFF
>TRBD1|once|TRBV5-6|TRBJ1-1
TGTGCCAGCAGATACGGGACAGGGGGCGCCCGGGTCACTGAAGCTTTCTTT
CASRYGTGGARVTEAFF
>TRBD2|few|TRBV28|TRBJ2-7
TGTGCCAGCAGCCAGGCATGGCTAGCGGGAGGGCTATACGCCCTATACGAGCAGTACTTC
CASSQAWLAGGLYALYEQYF
>TRBD1|-|TRBV9|TRBJ1-1
TGTGCCAGCAGCGGACGGGACAGGGGGCCTGAAGCTTTCTTT
CASSGRDRGPEAFF
>TRBD2|-|TRBV28|TRBJ2-1
TGTGCCAGCAGCAGGACTAGCGGGAGTAGGAATGAGCAGTTCTTC
CASSRTSGSRNEQFF
>TRBD1|-|TRBV7-9|TRBJ1-1
TGTGCCAGCAGCTCCTGGACAGGGACAGCTTTCTTT
CASSSWTGTAFF
>-|few|TRBV10-3|TRBJ2-7
TGTGCCATCAGTGACAGGTACGAGCAGTACTTC
CAISDRYEQYF
>TRBD1|few|TRBV6-1|TRBJ1-4
TGTGCCAGCAGTCAGGGGTCGACAGGGGAAAAACTGTTTTTT
CASSQGSTGEKLFF
>-|-|TRBV5-4|TRBJ2-2
TGTGCCAGCAGCACGTTAGCGACCACCGGGGAGCTGTTTTTT
CASSTLATTGELFF
>TRBD2|-|TRBV7-3|TRBJ2-1
TGTGCCAGCAGCCTACTAGCGGGGGAGTACAATGAGCAGTTCTTC
CASSLLAGEYNEQFF
>-|-|TRBV7-2|TRBJ1-4
TGTGCCAGCAGCTTAGGGCGGGGGCTCGGTGAAAAACTGTTTTTT
CASSLGRGLGEKLFF
>TRBD1|-|TRBV27|TRBJ1-5
TGTGCCAGCGCCCTGGACAGGGGGGTTCGTCAGCCCCAGCATTTT
CASALDRGVRQPQHF
>TRBD1|-|TRBV7-9|TRBJ2-2
TGTGCCAGCAGCGGGGACAGGAGGAACACCGGGGAGCTGTTTTTT
CASSGDRRNTGELFF
>TRBD1|-|TRBV28|TRBJ1-5
TGTGCCACCCGGACAGGGGGGGGGAGGCCCCAGCATTTT
CATRTGGGRPQHF
>-|-|TRBV29-1|TRBJ2-7
TGCAGCGTTGAGAGTGCCACCCCCTACGAGCAGTACTTC
CSVESATPYEQYF
>-|-|TRBV19|TRBJ2-3
TGTGCCAGCGCCCCGACTGGTCGATTGGGTACGCAGTATTTT
CASAPTGRLGTQYF
>-|once|TRBV29-1|TRBJ1-1
TGCAGCGTTGCTAAACACGGGGGGAACACTGAAGCTTTCTTT
CSVAKHGGNTEAFF
>-|-|TRBV19|TRBJ2-2
TGTGCCAGTAGTCCTCGGGTGGCCGGGGAGCTGTTTTTT
CASSPRVAGELFF
>TRBD1|-|TRBV2|TRBJ2-3
TGTGCCGGAGCACAGGGGGCAAAGGATACGCAGTATTTT
CAGAQGAKDTQYF
>-|-|TRBV5-1|TRBJ2-3
TGCGCCAGCAGCCCGCTCACAAGCACAGATACGCAGTATTTT
CASSPLTSTDTQYF
>-|-|TRBV2|TRBJ2-1
TGTGCCAGCAGTGGCCAGCTCCGTACAGTGATGCAGTTCTTC
CASSGQLRTVMQFF
>TRBD2|-|TRBV7-3|TRBJ2-5
TGTGCCAGCAGCTTCAAACTAGGCGGGGGGACCCAGTACTTC
CASSFKLGGGTQYF
>-|few|TRBV5-1|TRBJ1-3
TGCGCCAGCAGCTTGACAGGCCCTGATGGAAACACCATATATTTT
CASSLTGPDGNTIYF
>-|-|TRBV5-1|TRBJ2-1
TGCGCCAGCAGGAGGGACACTTACTCCTACAATGAGCAGTTCTTC
CASRRDTYSYNEQFF
>-|-|TRBV7-9|TRBJ1-5
TGTGCCAGCAGCTTAAGTGAGGGTGATCAGCCCCAGCATTTT
CASSLSEGDQPQHF
>-|-|TRBV13|TRBJ2-5
TGTGCCAGCAGCTTAGGGGTCAGCAGGCAAGAGACCCAGTACTTC
CASSLGVSRQETQYF
>TRBD1|-|TRBV15|TRBJ2-7
TGTGCCACCAGTGGGACAGCTGACGAGCAGTACTTC
CATSGTADEQYF
>-|once|TRBV4-3|TRBJ1-2
TGCGCCAGCAGCCACGGACAGCGCCCAGACACCTTC
CASSHGQRPDTF
>TRBD1|once|TRBV18|TRBJ2-7
TGTGCCAGCTCACTAACAGGGGGCGAGTTTGTCGAGCAGTACTTC
CASSLTGGEFVEQYF
>-|-|TRBV25-1|TRBJ2-5
TGTGCCAGCAGTGAATACGAGGGACTGGGGAAAGAGACCCAGTACTTC
CASSEYEGLGKETQYF
>TRBD2|-|TRBV6-1|TRBJ2-1
TGTGCCAGCAGTGAAGCGTTGGGACTAAGTAACTACAATGAGCAGTTCTTC
CASSEALGLSNYNEQFF
>TRBD1|-|TRBV5-1|TRBJ1-2
TGCGCCAGCAGATCCCCGGGACAGGGAAACTATGGCTACACCTTC
CASRSPGQGNYGYTF
>-|-|TRBV27|TRBJ2-7
TGTGCCAGCAGTTATCAGGGGCCGGGGGAGCAGTACTTC
CASSYQGPGEQYF
>-|once|TRBV14|TRBJ2-1
TGTGCCAGCAGCCAGTGGGTGGCAGGGGCGTACAATGAGCAGTTCTTC
CASSQWVAGAYNEQFF
>-|-|TRBV29-1|TRBJ1-3
TGCAGCGTTGAGGGAGACGACAGGGGAAACACCATATATTTT
CSVEGDDRGNTIYF
>-|-|TRBV10-3|TRBJ2-1
TGTGCCATCAGTGAGCAAGGTTGGAGTGAGCAGTTCTTC
CAISEQGWSEQFF
>TRBD2|-|TRBV7-2|TRBJ2-6
TGTGCCAGCAGCTTATGGGGAGGGGTGACCTCTGGGGCCAACGTCCTGACTTTC
CASSLWGGVTSGANVLTF